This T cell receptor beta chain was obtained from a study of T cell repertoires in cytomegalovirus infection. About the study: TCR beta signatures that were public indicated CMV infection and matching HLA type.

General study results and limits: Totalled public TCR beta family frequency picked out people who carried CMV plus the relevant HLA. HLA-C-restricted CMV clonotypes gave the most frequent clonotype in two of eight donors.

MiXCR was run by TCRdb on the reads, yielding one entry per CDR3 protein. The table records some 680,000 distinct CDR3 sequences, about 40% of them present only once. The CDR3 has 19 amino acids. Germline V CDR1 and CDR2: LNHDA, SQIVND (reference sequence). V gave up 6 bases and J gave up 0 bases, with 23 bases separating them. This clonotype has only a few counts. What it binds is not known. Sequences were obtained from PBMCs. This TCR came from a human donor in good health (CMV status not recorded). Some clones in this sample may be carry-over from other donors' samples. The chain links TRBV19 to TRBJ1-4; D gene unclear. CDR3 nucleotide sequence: TGTGCCAGTAGGCCTCCGGGCCTCAACCCGGGCGCAACTAATGAAAAACTGTTTTTT. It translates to CASRPPGLNPGATNEKLFF.